This T cell receptor (beta chain) was sequenced during a study of cytomegalovirus exposure and HLA in healthy donors. The V gene's germline CDR1 is SGHRS and CDR2 YFSETQ. With V trimmed by 4 bases and J by 1 base, 5 bases remained unmatched. The CDR3 spans 15 residues. The PCR was carried out with 60 Vbeta primers and 13 Jbeta primers. Clones were sequenced by immunoSEQ multiplex PCR, and TCRdb holds only the in-frame ones, with some missing. The sample consists of 150,000 to 200,000 clones, 60% to 85% of them appearing once. Turning to this clone: Its specificity is not known.

Broader study findings: Most TCR sequences were seen very rarely across donors, but some public TCRs occurred in many. Presence/absence analyses rested on an assumption that sequencing depth was roughly uniform across donors. TCR beta V- and J-gene trimming was later associated with a missense DCLRE1C variant. Relative to equally common others, HLA-associated TCR beta chains showed greater clonal expansion in a later analysis.

This TCR was recovered from a female donor in good health and CMV-seronegative. The sequencing sample was made of PBMCs. The V and J genes are TRBV5-1 and TRBJ1-5, with 7 bases fitting TRBD1. CDR3 nucleotides: TGCGCCAGCAGCGTAGGGACAGCGAGCAATCAGCCCCAGCATTTT. It codes for CASSVGTASNQPQHF. The variable domain in full, completed from reference TRBV5-1 and TRBJ1-5, reads KAGVTQTPRYLIKTRGQQVTLSCSPISGHRSVSWYQQTPGQGLQFLFEYFSETQRNKGNFPGRFSGRQFSNSRSEMNVSTLELGDSALYLCASSVGTASNQPQHFGDGTRLSIL.